This T cell receptor beta chain is drawn from a study of memory CD4+ T cells and cytomegalovirus serostatus. Study-level points and caveats: The CMV-associated TCR signature appears largely within the CD4+ memory repertoire.

This CDR3 is built from 13 residues. The germline gives CDR1 SGHAT, CDR2 FQNNGV. V was trimmed by 1 base and J by 4 bases, leaving 5 bases between them. The sort gate was single viable CD3+CD4+CD8-CD45RO+ cells for memory CD4+ T cells. Serum IgG to CMV pp150, pp28, p38 and p52 defined serostatus. About this clone itself: No antigen is known for it.

Per the original data handling: Out-of-frame sequences were removed, leaving 2 million to 2.5 million distinct TCRbeta sequences. The data were produced by immunoSEQ multiplex PCR, yet TCRdb's version contains in-frame clones alone and is incomplete. That table supplies the V and J calls and clone size; D and trimming were determined from the DNA. The sample records 55,000 to 75,000 clones, 75% to 85% being singletons. The TCR comes from an adult in good health and CMV-seronegative. The chain uses TRBV11-2 and TRBJ1-5, with D hard to call. The sequenced sample was memory CD4+ T cells from blood. The CDR3 nucleotides are TGTGCCAGCAGCTTAGCCGCAAATCAGCCCCAGCATTTT. Protein product: CASSLAANQPQHF.